This T cell receptor beta chain stems from a study of T cells after posttransplantation cyclophosphamide. Sequencing was performed with immunoSEQ multiplex PCR; in TCRdb, only in-frame clones are kept and a portion is missing. Listed here are about 25,000 clones without any singletons, the top ten holding roughly 1.5%. Per germline, CDR1 KGHSH and CDR2 LQKENI. The CDR3 is made up of 13 amino acids. This clone appeared a few times. Input material: PBMCs. The TCR sequence derives from a man between 45 and 60 years old in good health, CMV-negative, and a related stem cell transplant donor. The J gene is TRBJ2-5, the V gene TRBV18; unclear D gene. The J call may be incorrect, as the DNA end agrees better with TRBJ2-7. The CDR3 DNA reads as TGTGCCAGCTCACCAGATCAGGCCTACGAGCAGTACTTC. Its translation is CASSPDQAYEQYF.